The clone carrying this T cell receptor (beta chain) was recorded at least ten times. Its antigen remains unknown. This record comes from a study of Graves' ophthalmopathy and Graves' hyperthyroidism. Study context: Peripheral blood sampling occurred at initial diagnosis, before any treatment.

The diagnosis combined clinical symptoms, thyroxine, TRAb, thyroid ultrasound and orbital computed tomography scans. With V trimmed by 4 bases and J by 3 bases, 8 bases remained unmatched. The CDR3 loop spans 15 amino acids. Beta-chain TCR CDR3 regions were amplified from RNA transcripts. Second-round multiplex PCR came after first-round RT-PCR with HTBI primers. One entry per CDR3 protein, called by TCRdb with MiXCR from the multiplex PCR reads. This table has some 200,000 distinct CDR3 sequences, roughly 29% appearing once. Findings and caveats of the study: The model's prediction of ophthalmopathy progression had 70.59% sensitivity and around 72% specificity. A 13-signature model separated ophthalmopathy from stable hyperthyroidism, 85% to 90% sensitivity, approximately 84% specificity.

The receptor comes from a man aged 45-65 years with Graves' ophthalmopathy. The V call is TRBV12-3 or TRBV12-4, the J call TRBJ2-7; 8 bases agree with TRBD2. Material for sequencing was peripheral blood. The CDR3 bases are TGTGCCAGCAGTTCCGGGACTAGTTATGGCTACGAGCAGTACTTC. Protein product: CASSSGTSYGYEQYF.